A selection of T cell receptor beta chains follows, all from one sample in a study of tumor-infiltrating lymphocytes in primary liver carcinoma. TCRdb independently ran MiXCR on the multiplex PCR reads; one entry per CDR3 protein. The sample records around 40,000 distinct CDR3 sequences, 73% being singletons. The specimen sequenced was liver tumor tissue from sampling region 2. Every receptor here comes from a man in his forties with primary liver carcinoma and hepatitis B virus infection. CDR3s include the opening cysteine and the closing phenylalanine or tryptophan. D genes are given only for firm matches. Expanded clones are given a class, and other clones once, few, many or no size at all.

cdr3_length	clone_size	d_call	v_call	j_call	cdr3_aa	cdr3_nt
15	many	TRBD1	TRBV5-1	TRBJ2-5	CATQTGQGAQETQYF	TGCGCCACCCAAACCGGACAGGGGGCCCAGGAGACCCAGTACTTC
12	few	-	TRBV6-2/TRBV6-3	TRBJ2-3	CASRPYAGTQYF	TGTGCCAGCAGGCCCTATGCGGGTACGCAGTATTTT
11	-	-	TRBV2	TRBJ2-2	CTSSFSGDLFF	TGTACCAGCAGTTTTTCCGGGGATCTGTTTTTT
16	-	TRBD2	TRBV14	TRBJ2-1	CASSAVAGWVHNEQPF	TGTGCCAGTAGTGCCGTAGCGGGATGGGTACACAATGAGCAGCCCTTC
13	-	-	TRBV11-1	TRBJ1-6	CASSRALVSPLHF	TGTGCGAGCAGCCGGGCACTGGTTTCGCCCCTCCACTTT
13	-	TRBD2	TRBV12-3/TRBV12-4	TRBJ2-5	CVSSLAGVETQYF	TGTGTCAGTTCACTAGCGGGAGTGGAGACCCAGTACTTC
17	-	-	TRBV4-1	TRBJ1-3	CASSQNPPTHSGNTIYF	TGCGCCAGCAGCCAGAATCCCCCTACTCACTCTGGAAACACCATATATTTT
16	medium-sized	-	TRBV11-2	TRBJ2-5	CASSLEPGNLQETQYF	TGTGCCAGCAGCTTAGAGCCGGGTAACCTCCAAGAGACCCAGTACTTC
15	-	-	TRBV28	TRBJ2-5	CATKKGEGRGETQYF	TGTGCCACCAAAAAGGGGGAGGGGAGGGGAGAGACCCAGTACTTC
14	once	-	TRBV10-2	TRBJ2-5	CASSAVGRQETQYF	TGCGCCAGCAGTGCGGTGGGACGACAGGAGACCCAGTACTTC
18	-	TRBD2	TRBV7-2	TRBJ2-3	CASRLVPAGAGDADTLYF	TGTGCCAGCAGGCTAGTCCCCGCGGGAGCGGGAGATGCAGATACGCTGTATTTT
16	-	-	TRBV6-5	TRBJ2-3	CTSSLTGIDTTDTQYF	TGTACCAGCAGTTTAACTGGGATAGACACCACAGATACGCAGTATTTT
19	-	TRBD2	TRBV6-7	TRBJ2-1	CASSYTASGNFSSYNDQFF	TGTGCCAGCAGTTACACAGCTAGCGGGAATTTTAGCTCCTACAATGACCAGTTCTTC
14	once	TRBD2	TRBV29-1	TRBJ2-3	CSAGAGASTDTQYF	TGCAGCGCCGGAGCGGGAGCCAGCACAGATACGCAGTATTTT
14	-	-	TRBV29-1	TRBJ2-2	CSTLGPEPTGELFF	TGCAGCACCCTCGGTCCGGAACCCACCGGGGAGCTGTTTTTT
13	many	-	TRBV6-5	TRBJ2-7	CASSPTGSYEQYF	TGTGCCAGCAGTCCTACAGGGAGCTACGAGCAGTACTTC
12	-	-	TRBV24-1	TRBJ1-1	CVTSQSRTEAFF	TGTGTCACCAGTCAGAGTCGAACTGAAGCTTTCTTT
15	-	TRBD2	TRBV12-3/TRBV12-4	TRBJ2-1	CATSFTGTTNNEQFF	TGTGCCACCAGTTTTACCGGGACTACCAACAATGAGCAGTTCTTC